These T cell receptor beta chains were read from a single sample in a study of Graves' ophthalmopathy and Graves' hyperthyroidism. Using its own MiXCR run on the multiplex PCR reads, TCRdb lists one record per CDR3 protein. The sample yields hundreds of thousands of distinct CDR3 sequences, about 24% seen once. The material sequenced was peripheral blood. The origin of the receptors is a woman under 30 with stable Graves' hyperthyroidism. Some clones in this sample may be carry-over from other donors' samples. Each CDR3 is given with its conserved first and last residue. The D gene is left open where the match is weak. Size is stated for part of the rows, as once, few or many counts, or as a class when the clone is expanded.

abundance | j_gene | v_gene | d_gene | CDR3aa | CDR3nt
- | TRBJ1-1 | TRBV7-3 | - | CASSRDRYTEAFF | TGTGCCAGCAGCCGCGACAGGTACACTGAAGCTTTCTTT
many | TRBJ2-7 | TRBV9 | - | CASMAGTYEQYF | TGTGCCAGCATGGCAGGGACCTACGAGCAGTACTTC
- | TRBJ1-3 | TRBV12-3/TRBV12-4 | - | CASSSMDTSGNTIYF | TGTGCCAGCAGCTCCATGGACACCTCTGGAAACACCATATATTTT
few | TRBJ1-3 | TRBV28 | - | CASRPNRFSGNTIYF | TGTGCCAGCAGACCTAACAGATTCTCTGGAAACACCATATATTTT
- | TRBJ2-7 | TRBV19 | - | CASSMEMVGGAWHYEQYF | TGTGCCAGTAGTATGGAAATGGTAGGGGGGGCGTGGCACTACGAGCAGTACTTC
few | TRBJ2-7 | TRBV2 | - | CASSAWRNYEQYF | TGTGCCAGCAGTGCGTGGAGGAATTACGAGCAGTACTTC
- | TRBJ1-6 | TRBV28 | - | CASSLVGLNSPLHF | TGTGCCAGCAGTTTAGTCGGACTAAATTCACCCCTCCACTTT
many | TRBJ2-7 | TRBV9 | TRBD2 | CASSVGLAGGLGEQHF | TGTGCCAGCAGCGTCGGTCTTGCGGGGGGACTCGGGGAGCAGCACTTC
many | TRBJ2-7 | TRBV6-1 | - | CASSEAHSGFYEQYF | TGTGCCAGCAGCGAGGCCCACTCCGGTTTCTACGAGCAGTACTTC
- | TRBJ2-5 | TRBV6-1 | TRBD1 | CASAKEGPGGVRETQYF | TGTGCCAGCGCCAAGGAAGGGCCAGGGGGAGTAAGGGAGACCCAGTACTTC
many | TRBJ2-2 | TRBV12-3/TRBV12-4 | TRBD1 | CASRPPGTGSGELFF | TGTGCCAGCAGGCCCCCCGGGACAGGGTCCGGGGAGCTGTTTTTT
many | TRBJ2-5 | TRBV12-3/TRBV12-4 | - | CASTVAGETQYF | TGTGCCAGTACGGTGGCGGGGGAGACCCAGTACTTC
many | TRBJ2-5 | TRBV7-3 | TRBD2 | CASSLYGTSGSETQYF | TGTGCCAGCAGCTTATATGGGACTAGCGGTTCGGAGACCCAGTACTTC
many | TRBJ2-7 | TRBV30 | TRBD2 | CAWSVKAGAYEQYF | TGTGCCTGGAGTGTAAAAGCGGGGGCCTACGAGCAGTACTTC
- | TRBJ1-1 | TRBV12-3/TRBV12-4 | TRBD1 | CASSISGTGGTEACF | TGTGCCAGCAGTATTTCCGGGACAGGCGGAACTGAAGCTTGCTTT
- | TRBJ1-3 | TRBV28 | TRBD1 | CASSGQVIYF | TGTGCCAGCAGTGGACAGGTCATATATTTT
- | TRBJ1-1 | TRBV20-1 | - | CSATGAGGGTEAFF | TGCAGTGCTACAGGGGCCGGCGGGGGCACTGAAGCTTTCTTT
few | TRBJ2-2 | TRBV5-5 | - | CASSPQGVRTGELFF | TGTGCCAGCAGCCCGCAGGGAGTTCGGACCGGGGAGCTGTTTTTT
many | TRBJ2-6 | TRBV6-7 | - | CASSPRGLRRVGANVLTF | TGTGCCAGCAGTCCCCGGGGACTGCGCAGGGTTGGGGCCAACGTCCTGACTTTC
- | TRBJ2-5 | TRBV6-2/TRBV6-3 | - | CASSRDTTQETQYF | TGTGCCAGCAGTAGAGACACGACCCAAGAGACCCAGTACTTC
many | TRBJ1-1 | TRBV6-1 | - | CASSAGTGLAFF | TGTGCCAGCAGTGCGGGTACAGGGCTAGCTTTCTTT
- | TRBJ1-5 | TRBV15 | - | CATSPRITNQPQHF | TGTGCCACCAGCCCTCGAATCACCAATCAGCCCCAGCATTTT
few | TRBJ1-2 | TRBV10-3 | - | CAISEPKEHPGGVPAYGYTF | TGTGCCATCAGTGAGCCGAAGGAGCATCCGGGTGGGGTGCCAGCCTATGGCTACACCTTC
many | TRBJ2-7 | TRBV6-4 | TRBD2 | CASRTPRTSGDIYEQYF | TGTGCCAGCAGAACCCCGAGGACTAGCGGAGACATCTACGAGCAGTACTTC
few | TRBJ2-7 | TRBV12-3/TRBV12-4 | - | CASSLGDTRYF | TGTGCCAGCAGTTTAGGGGACACTAGGTACTTC
- | TRBJ2-2 | TRBV5-1 | - | CASSFGHLTGELFF | TGCGCCAGCAGCTTTGGCCATCTCACCGGGGAGCTGTTTTTT
many | TRBJ1-1 | TRBV12-3/TRBV12-4 | TRBD1 | CASSTPGQKDSEAFF | TGTGCCAGCAGCACTCCGGGACAGAAAGACTCTGAAGCTTTCTTT
many | TRBJ2-7 | TRBV25-1 | TRBD1 | CASSAPLTGGHEQYF | TGTGCCAGCAGTGCTCCTTTGACAGGGGGCCACGAGCAGTACTTC
- | TRBJ2-5 | TRBV5-1 | - | CASSLTSNQGETQYF | TGCGCCAGCAGCCTGACGTCGAACCAGGGGGAGACCCAGTACTTC
- | TRBJ2-7 | TRBV6-8 | TRBD2 | CASSTSGTDEQYF | TGTGCCAGCAGTACTAGCGGGACCGACGAGCAGTACTTC
many | TRBJ1-2 | TRBV6-1 | - | CASSELWDINYGYTF | TGTGCCAGCAGTGAACTTTGGGATATTAACTATGGCTACACCTTC
many | TRBJ1-1 | TRBV6-1 | - | CASSDATVMNTEAFF | TGTGCCAGCAGTGACGCGACAGTAATGAACACTGAAGCTTTCTTT
- | TRBJ2-2 | TRBV3-1 | - | CASSQGMGDGFGELFF | TGTGCCAGCAGCCAAGGGATGGGGGACGGCTTCGGGGAGCTGTTTTTT
- | TRBJ2-5 | TRBV12-5 | TRBD1 | CASGPPGTGQETQYF | TGTGCTAGTGGTCCCCCGGGGACAGGCCAAGAGACCCAGTACTTC
- | TRBJ2-7 | TRBV6-1 | - | CASSHADGSYEQYF | TGTGCCAGCAGCCACGCGGACGGATCCTACGAGCAGTACTTC
- | TRBJ2-7 | TRBV6-5 | TRBD1 | CASSYSTGWVGEQYF | TGTGCCAGCAGTTACTCGACAGGGTGGGTCGGCGAGCAGTACTTC
many | TRBJ1-1 | TRBV6-1 | TRBD1 | CASSDLGQGGTEAFF | TGTGCCAGCAGTGACCTGGGACAGGGGGGTACTGAAGCTTTCTTT
- | TRBJ1-6 | TRBV6-1 | - | CASGRGRDNSPLHF | TGTGCCAGCGGAAGGGGTCGGGATAATTCACCCCTCCACTTT
- | TRBJ2-5 | TRBV6-2/TRBV6-3 | - | CASSYYLDRGGGPYQETQYF | TGTGCCAGCAGTTACTACCTCGACAGGGGCGGGGGACCGTACCAAGAGACCCAGTACTTC
many | TRBJ1-1 | TRBV20-1 | TRBD1 | CSAKRQGAKAPEAFF | TGCAGTGCTAAGCGACAGGGGGCTAAAGCACCTGAAGCTTTCTTT
many | TRBJ1-2 | TRBV20-1 | - | CSASIPLAYGYTF | TGCAGTGCTAGTATTCCCTTGGCCTATGGCTACACCTTC
- | TRBJ1-1 | TRBV2 | - | CASFQGEVSEAFF | TGTGCCAGCTTTCAAGGAGAGGTGTCTGAAGCTTTCTTT
many | TRBJ1-5 | TRBV12-3/TRBV12-4 | - | CASSFSIGNQPQHF | TGTGCCAGCAGTTTCTCTATTGGCAATCAGCCCCAGCATTTT
- | TRBJ2-2 | TRBV12-3/TRBV12-4 | TRBD1 | CASSLVFGTGSMGTGELFF | TGTGCCAGCAGTTTAGTTTTCGGGACAGGGTCAATGGGCACCGGGGAGCTGTTTTTT
many | TRBJ2-7 | TRBV7-8 | - | CASSLDQVYEQYF | TGTGCCAGCAGCTTAGATCAGGTCTACGAGCAGTACTTC
many | TRBJ1-2 | TRBV7-2 | - | CASSLPREVGYTF | TGTGCCAGCAGCTTACCAAGGGAGGTTGGCTACACCTTC
once | TRBJ2-7 | TRBV20-1 | - | CSASSGTSNYEQYF | TGCAGTGCTAGTTCCGGGACTTCAAACTACGAGCAGTACTTC
many | TRBJ2-7 | TRBV7-3 | - | CASSDQGGEQYF | TGTGCCAGCAGCGACCAGGGGGGCGAGCAGTACTTC
many | TRBJ2-2 | TRBV24-1 | - | CATSPFFNTGELFF | TGTGCCACCAGTCCCTTCTTTAACACCGGGGAGCTGTTTTTT
few | TRBJ1-3 | TRBV12-3/TRBV12-4 | TRBD1 | CASRPTGGKGRNTIYF | TGTGCCAGCAGGCCGACAGGGGGTAAAGGAAGAAACACCATATATTTT
- | TRBJ2-6 | TRBV7-8 | - | CASSIPSGANVLTF | TGTGCCAGCAGCATACCCTCCGGCGCCAACGTCCTGACTTTC